Listed below are T cell receptor beta chains from one sample, sequenced in a study of blood T cell repertoires in COVID-19. Sequencing used immunoSEQ multiplex PCR; TCRdb keeps in-frame clones, though not all of them. The sample has about 64,000 clones, approximately 91% seen once. The source material was peripheral blood. Receptors originate from a human donor in a cohort sampled during active COVID-19. Each CDR3 is given with its conserved first and last residue. Each record gives: J gene, clone size, V gene, D gene, CDR3 protein, CDR3 DNA. A D gene is named only where the DNA matches it firmly. Only part of the rows carry a size: once, few, many, or a class if the clone is expanded.

J gene: TRBJ2-7
clone size: .
V gene: TRBV19
D gene: .
CDR3 protein: CASSIDLGNYEQYF
CDR3 DNA: TGTGCCAGTAGTATAGATCTAGGAAACTACGAGCAGTACTTC

J gene: TRBJ1-6
clone size: .
V gene: TRBV5-1
D gene: TRBD1
CDR3 protein: CASSLRQGAGNSPLHF
CDR3 DNA: TGCGCCAGCAGCTTGCGACAGGGGGCAGGGAATTCACCCCTCCACTTT

J gene: TRBJ2-3
clone size: .
V gene: TRBV4-1
D gene: .
CDR3 protein: CASSHRQTSTDTQYF
CDR3 DNA: TGCGCCAGCAGCCATCGACAGACTAGCACAGATACGCAGTATTTT

J gene: TRBJ1-1
clone size: .
V gene: TRBV28
D gene: .
CDR3 protein: CASSFGGSNTEAFF
CDR3 DNA: TGTGCCAGCAGTTTTGGAGGAAGCAACACTGAAGCTTTCTTT

J gene: TRBJ1-1
clone size: once
V gene: TRBV7-9
D gene: .
CDR3 protein: CASSPMGSRRTEAFF
CDR3 DNA: TGTGCCAGCAGTCCCATGGGCAGTCGACGCACTGAAGCTTTCTTT

J gene: TRBJ2-1
clone size: once
V gene: TRBV27
D gene: TRBD2
CDR3 protein: CASKRTSGRNEQFF
CDR3 DNA: TGTGCCAGCAAAAGGACTAGCGGGAGGAATGAGCAGTTCTTC

J gene: TRBJ1-2
clone size: .
V gene: TRBV18
D gene: .
CDR3 protein: CASSPTTGRGENYGYTF
CDR3 DNA: TGTGCCAGCTCACCAACGACGGGCAGGGGCGAAAACTATGGCTACACCTTC

J gene: TRBJ2-3
clone size: once
V gene: TRBV19
D gene: TRBD2
CDR3 protein: CASSNSGRRSTDTQYF
CDR3 DNA: TGTGCCAGCTCTAATAGCGGGAGGCGAAGCACAGATACGCAGTATTTT

J gene: TRBJ1-5
clone size: .
V gene: TRBV5-5
D gene: .
CDR3 protein: CASSPRTPSNQPQHF
CDR3 DNA: TGTGCCAGCAGCCCACGGACACCGAGCAATCAGCCCCAGCATTTT

J gene: TRBJ2-7
clone size: once
V gene: TRBV7-2
D gene: .
CDR3 protein: CASSLEGGGVYEQYF
CDR3 DNA: TGTGCCAGCAGCTTAGAGGGAGGGGGGGTCTACGAGCAGTACTTC

J gene: TRBJ1-6
clone size: .
V gene: TRBV18
D gene: .
CDR3 protein: CASSPAKQENNSPLHF
CDR3 DNA: TGTGCCAGCTCACCGGCTAAACAGGAGAATAATTCACCCCTCCACTTT

J gene: TRBJ2-1
clone size: .
V gene: TRBV29-1
D gene: TRBD2
CDR3 protein: CSVLSGRVYNEQFF
CDR3 DNA: TGCAGCGTCTTAAGCGGGAGGGTTTACAATGAGCAGTTCTTC

J gene: TRBJ2-5
clone size: .
V gene: TRBV4-2
D gene: .
CDR3 protein: CASSQESGMTGETQYF
CDR3 DNA: TGTGCCAGCAGCCAAGAATCCGGGATGACGGGAGAGACCCAGTACTTC

J gene: TRBJ2-7
clone size: .
V gene: TRBV29-1
D gene: TRBD2
CDR3 protein: CSVVESAGAWGEQYF
CDR3 DNA: TGCAGCGTTGTTGAGTCAGCGGGAGCGTGGGGGGAGCAGTACTTC

J gene: TRBJ1-2
clone size: .
V gene: TRBV19
D gene: TRBD1
CDR3 protein: CASSIGQGQGYTF
CDR3 DNA: TGTGCCAGTAGTATAGGACAGGGGCAAGGCTACACCTTC

J gene: TRBJ1-5
clone size: .
V gene: TRBV4-3
D gene: .
CDR3 protein: CASSQDTGPSNQPQHF
CDR3 DNA: TGCGCCAGCAGCCAAGATACAGGGCCTAGCAATCAGCCCCAGCATTTT

J gene: TRBJ2-1
clone size: .
V gene: TRBV6-5
D gene: .
CDR3 protein: CASSYGGTNEQFF
CDR3 DNA: TGTGCCAGCAGTTATGGCGGAACCAATGAGCAGTTCTTC

J gene: TRBJ1-3
clone size: .
V gene: TRBV19
D gene: .
CDR3 protein: CATKTLSRSGNTIYF
CDR3 DNA: TGTGCCACGAAGACTCTTTCCCGCTCTGGAAACACCATATATTTT

J gene: TRBJ2-1
clone size: .
V gene: TRBV24-1
D gene: TRBD1
CDR3 protein: CATSDPPGQGRNEQFF
CDR3 DNA: TGTGCCACCAGTGACCCTCCGGGACAGGGTAGGAATGAGCAGTTCTTC

J gene: TRBJ2-7
clone size: .
V gene: TRBV7-2
D gene: TRBD2
CDR3 protein: CASGLAGGLYEQYF
CDR3 DNA: TGTGCCAGCGGACTAGCGGGAGGATTATACGAGCAGTACTTC

J gene: TRBJ2-7
clone size: .
V gene: TRBV2
D gene: TRBD1
CDR3 protein: CASSGDSRYEQYF
CDR3 DNA: TGTGCCAGCAGTGGGGACAGCCGCTACGAGCAGTACTTC

J gene: TRBJ2-3
clone size: .
V gene: TRBV12-5
D gene: .
CDR3 protein: CASGLPLGQGFGRGPDTQYF
CDR3 DNA: TGTGCTAGTGGTTTGCCCCTCGGACAGGGTTTCGGGCGGGGGCCAGATACGCAGTATTTT

J gene: TRBJ1-1
clone size: .
V gene: TRBV4-3
D gene: .
CDR3 protein: CASSLAGSQNTEAFF
CDR3 DNA: TGCGCCAGCAGCCTCGCTGGGAGCCAGAACACTGAAGCTTTCTTT

J gene: TRBJ1-3
clone size: .
V gene: TRBV21-1
D gene: .
CDR3 protein: CASSPLGDRRNTIYF
CDR3 DNA: TGTGCCAGCAGCCCCTTGGGGGACAGAAGAAACACCATATATTTT

J gene: TRBJ2-2
clone size: .
V gene: TRBV15
D gene: .
CDR3 protein: CATSRDTGGLGELFF
CDR3 DNA: TGTGCCACCAGCAGAGATACTGGCGGACTCGGGGAGCTGTTTTTT

J gene: TRBJ2-2
clone size: .
V gene: TRBV6-6
D gene: TRBD1
CDR3 protein: CASSYSRSGGSGELFF
CDR3 DNA: TGTGCCAGCAGTTACTCGAGGTCAGGGGGCAGCGGGGAGCTGTTTTTT

J gene: TRBJ2-7
clone size: .
V gene: TRBV24-1
D gene: .
CDR3 protein: CATSAITGGEQYF
CDR3 DNA: TGTGCCACCAGTGCCATTACCGGGGGCGAGCAGTACTTC

J gene: TRBJ2-7
clone size: .
V gene: TRBV4-1
D gene: TRBD2
CDR3 protein: CASSQEVSGSSWAYEQYF
CDR3 DNA: TGCGCCAGCAGCCAAGAGGTTAGCGGGAGCTCCTGGGCCTACGAGCAGTACTTC

J gene: TRBJ1-4
clone size: .
V gene: TRBV6-7
D gene: .
CDR3 protein: CASTGAAATNEKLFF
CDR3 DNA: TGTGCCAGCACAGGGGCGGCAGCAACTAATGAAAAACTGTTTTTT

J gene: TRBJ2-5
clone size: .
V gene: TRBV5-4
D gene: TRBD2
CDR3 protein: CASSLGGGLAGVGETQYF
CDR3 DNA: TGTGCCAGCAGCTTGGGGGGGGGACTAGCGGGAGTAGGGGAGACCCAGTACTTC

J gene: TRBJ1-4
clone size: .
V gene: TRBV6-5
D gene: .
CDR3 protein: CASSFVLNEKLFF
CDR3 DNA: TGTGCCAGCAGTTTCGTACTTAATGAAAAACTGTTTTTT

J gene: TRBJ2-1
clone size: .
V gene: TRBV25-1
D gene: .
CDR3 protein: CASSGKDSIYNEQFF
CDR3 DNA: TGTGCCAGCAGTGGAAAGGACTCAATATACAATGAGCAGTTCTTC

J gene: TRBJ2-2
clone size: .
V gene: TRBV4-3
D gene: TRBD2
CDR3 protein: CASSLIAGGGTGELFF
CDR3 DNA: TGCGCCAGCAGCCTAATAGCGGGAGGCGGCACCGGGGAGCTGTTTTTT

J gene: TRBJ2-7
clone size: .
V gene: TRBV7-3
D gene: TRBD2
CDR3 protein: CASSLESSGYEQYF
CDR3 DNA: TGTGCCAGCAGCTTAGAGTCTAGCGGGTACGAGCAGTACTTC

J gene: TRBJ2-7
clone size: .
V gene: TRBV10-2
D gene: TRBD2
CDR3 protein: CASTPSGGGNYEQYF
CDR3 DNA: TGCGCCAGCACTCCCTCGGGGGGAGGTAACTACGAGCAGTACTTC

J gene: TRBJ1-1
clone size: .
V gene: TRBV4-3
D gene: TRBD1
CDR3 protein: CASSQEGQGFDTEAFF
CDR3 DNA: TGCGCCAGCAGCCAAGAGGGACAGGGATTCGACACTGAAGCTTTCTTT

J gene: TRBJ1-5
clone size: .
V gene: TRBV5-6
D gene: .
CDR3 protein: CASSLQGFLNNQPQHF
CDR3 DNA: TGTGCCAGCAGCCTGCAGGGTTTCCTCAACAATCAGCCCCAGCATTTT

J gene: TRBJ2-3
clone size: .
V gene: TRBV9
D gene: TRBD2
CDR3 protein: CASSLMASGTDTQYF
CDR3 DNA: TGTGCCAGCAGCCTTATGGCTAGCGGAACAGATACGCAGTATTTT

J gene: TRBJ2-3
clone size: .
V gene: TRBV9
D gene: .
CDR3 protein: CASSVGGLRTDTQYF
CDR3 DNA: TGTGCCAGCAGCGTAGGGGGACTGCGCACAGATACGCAGTATTTT

J gene: TRBJ2-1
clone size: .
V gene: TRBV19
D gene: .
CDR3 protein: CASSIDLATGNEQFF
CDR3 DNA: TGTGCCAGTAGTATCGACCTGGCGACTGGAAATGAGCAGTTCTTC

J gene: TRBJ2-3
clone size: .
V gene: TRBV11-3
D gene: TRBD1
CDR3 protein: CASSLYATGTDTQYF
CDR3 DNA: TGTGCCAGCAGCTTATATGCGACAGGGACAGATACGCAGTATTTT

J gene: TRBJ2-3
clone size: .
V gene: TRBV7-9
D gene: TRBD2
CDR3 protein: CASSFSSGSTDTQYF
CDR3 DNA: TGTGCCAGCAGCTTCTCTAGCGGGAGTACAGATACGCAGTATTTT

J gene: TRBJ2-7
clone size: .
V gene: TRBV19
D gene: .
CDR3 protein: CASSIDRRSEQYF
CDR3 DNA: TGTGCCAGTAGTATAGATCGCAGATCCGAGCAGTACTTC

J gene: TRBJ1-5
clone size: .
V gene: TRBV6-1
D gene: TRBD1
CDR3 protein: CASSGVGQGAWQPQHF
CDR3 DNA: TGTGCCAGCAGTGGGGTTGGACAGGGGGCCTGGCAGCCCCAGCATTTT

J gene: TRBJ1-5
clone size: .
V gene: TRBV15
D gene: .
CDR3 protein: CATSRDRIQYSNQPQHF
CDR3 DNA: TGTGCCACCAGCAGAGATCGGATACAGTATAGCAATCAGCCCCAGCATTTT

J gene: TRBJ2-1
clone size: .
V gene: TRBV7-2
D gene: TRBD2
CDR3 protein: CASSLLAGVDNEQFF
CDR3 DNA: TGTGCCAGCAGCTTGCTAGCGGGAGTCGACAATGAGCAGTTCTTC

J gene: TRBJ1-6
clone size: .
V gene: TRBV7-6
D gene: .
CDR3 protein: CASSLGPGNSPLHF
CDR3 DNA: TGTGCCAGCAGCTTAGGACCGGGTAATTCACCCCTCCACTTT

J gene: TRBJ1-2
clone size: .
V gene: TRBV6-4
D gene: TRBD1
CDR3 protein: CASSRDRGNYGYTF
CDR3 DNA: TGTGCCAGCAGCCGGGACAGGGGAAACTATGGCTACACCTTC

J gene: TRBJ2-7
clone size: few
V gene: TRBV2
D gene: TRBD2
CDR3 protein: CASSDSPGGRYEQYF
CDR3 DNA: TGTGCCAGCAGTGATTCCCCGGGAGGTCGCTACGAGCAGTACTTC

J gene: TRBJ1-5
clone size: .
V gene: TRBV25-1
D gene: .
CDR3 protein: CASSGGDSNQPQHF
CDR3 DNA: TGTGCCAGCAGTGGTGGAGACAGCAATCAGCCCCAGCATTTT

J gene: TRBJ2-1
clone size: .
V gene: TRBV7-3
D gene: TRBD2
CDR3 protein: CASSFSIAGGSNEQFF
CDR3 DNA: TGTGCCAGCAGCTTCTCTATAGCGGGAGGAAGCAATGAGCAGTTCTTC

J gene: TRBJ2-7
clone size: .
V gene: TRBV19
D gene: TRBD1
CDR3 protein: CASSRSGTGATEQYF
CDR3 DNA: TGTGCCAGTAGTAGATCCGGGACAGGGGCCACCGAGCAGTACTTC

J gene: TRBJ2-1
clone size: .
V gene: TRBV3-1/TRBV3-2
D gene: .
CDR3 protein: CASSQESLAPYNEQFF
CDR3 DNA: TGTGCCAGCAGCCAAGAATCACTAGCCCCCTACAATGAGCAGTTCTTC

J gene: TRBJ2-7
clone size: .
V gene: TRBV6-6
D gene: TRBD1
CDR3 protein: CASSAQGTGPYEQYF
CDR3 DNA: TGTGCCAGCAGTGCCCAAGGGACAGGGCCGTACGAGCAGTACTTC

J gene: TRBJ2-7
clone size: .
V gene: TRBV15
D gene: .
CDR3 protein: CATSDSGGNYEQYF
CDR3 DNA: TGTGCCACCAGCGATTCGGGCGGGAACTACGAGCAGTACTTC

J gene: TRBJ2-2
clone size: .
V gene: TRBV6-2/TRBV6-3
D gene: TRBD1
CDR3 protein: CASSYAAGTGGFGELFF
CDR3 DNA: TGTGCCAGCAGTTACGCCGCCGGGACAGGGGGATTTGGGGAGCTGTTTTTT

J gene: TRBJ1-2
clone size: .
V gene: TRBV28
D gene: .
CDR3 protein: CASSPDRNYGYTF
CDR3 DNA: TGTGCCAGCAGTCCCGACAGAAACTATGGCTACACCTTC

J gene: TRBJ2-3
clone size: .
V gene: TRBV5-4
D gene: TRBD1
CDR3 protein: CASSSGQDRSTDTQYF
CDR3 DNA: TGTGCCAGCAGCTCAGGACAGGACCGGAGCACAGATACGCAGTATTTT

J gene: TRBJ2-3
clone size: .
V gene: TRBV3-1/TRBV3-2
D gene: TRBD2
CDR3 protein: CASSQEAGYTDTQYF
CDR3 DNA: TGTGCCAGCAGCCAAGAAGCGGGATACACAGATACGCAGTATTTT

J gene: TRBJ1-2
clone size: .
V gene: TRBV7-2
D gene: .
CDR3 protein: CASSLSPGNYGYTF
CDR3 DNA: TGTGCCAGCAGCTTAAGTCCGGGGAACTATGGCTACACCTTC